This T cell receptor beta chain was obtained from a study of cytomegalovirus exposure and HLA in healthy donors. General study findings and limits: Later analysis reportedly placed an Asian-associated ancestry cluster below the roughly 690-donor mean in N-insertions. TCR beta V- and J-gene trimming was later associated with a missense DCLRE1C variant. Information on immune exposure was restricted to one variable (CMV serostatus).

A remark on this clone: Its antigen is currently unknown.

PCR involved 60 Vbeta and 13 Jbeta primers. The assay was immunoSEQ multiplex PCR, and TCRdb's table has in-frame clones only and misses some. The sample shows about 120,000 clones, approximately 72% of them seen only once. This CDR3 spans 14 amino acids. J lost 3 bases, V lost 4 bases, and 1 base had no gene match. Germline CDR1 ENHRY, CDR2 SYGVKD. Sequenced input: PBMCs. This receptor was identified in a man aged 18 to 29 in good health and CMV-seronegative. V gene TRBV10-3 combines with J gene TRBJ1-5; TRBD1 aligns across 9 bases. For the CDR3, the DNA is TGTGCCATCAGTGGGACAGGGGTCAATCAGCCCCAGCATTTT. Protein sequence: CAISGTGVNQPQHF.